This TCR beta chain was captured in a study of cytomegalovirus exposure and HLA in healthy donors. Study-wide results and caveats: In vitro, a few CMV-associated chains proved specific for CMV antigens. Most sequenced TCRs were rare (though some public TCRs occurred in many donors).

The PCR ran on 60 Vbeta and 13 Jbeta primers. Measured with immunoSEQ multiplex PCR; TCRdb has only the in-frame clones, and not every one. The data contain roughly 130,000 clones, 70% to 80% of them seen just once; the ten biggest clones take up 2.5% to 3.5%. Details on this clone: The antigen is unknown.

The clonotype originates from a female donor in good health and CMV-seronegative. Sequencing was carried out using PBMCs.

CDR3 sequence (DNA): TGTGCCAGCTTCGACAGCGAAGCTTTCTTT. Translating it yields CASFDSEAFF. V is TRBV7-9 and J is TRBJ1-1; a possible D gene is TRBD1 (5 bases). The ends were cut back, 8 bases at V and 8 bases at J, with 9 bases in the middle. Germline CDR1 is SEHNR and CDR2 is FQNEAQ (reference sequence). The CDR3 extends over 10 amino acids.